This T cell receptor (beta chain) originates from a study of shared T cell receptors in the human thymus. Libraries were prepared by immunoSEQ multiplex PCR; TCRdb keeps only in-frame clonotypes and omits some of them. The table records about 500,000 clones, about four fifths of them present only once. Germline V gene lookup returns CDR1 KGHSH and CDR2 LQKENI. This CDR3 spans 18 amino acids. Losses at the gene ends were 3 bases for V and 1 base for J; bases not matched to a gene: 13. This sample was also put to use in a study of human thymus T cells. That report notes: There appeared to be biased usage of V and J genes in thymic and blood repertoires. There were highly overlapping thymic repertoires among unrelated individuals, as related research reported.

The sequence derives from a boy under three years old with a congenital heart defect. The J gene is TRBJ2-7, the V gene TRBV18; 9 nucleotides agree with TRBD2. The sample was thymocytes. The CDR3 DNA reads as TGTGCCAGCTCACCGTTAGGACCGACTAGCGGCCATTCCTACGAGCAGTACTTC. The encoded protein is CASSPLGPTSGHSYEQYF. Full variable domain (missing parts from reference TRBV18 and TRBJ2-7): NAGVMQNPRHLVRRRGQEARLRCSPMKGHSHVYWYRQLPEEGLKFMVYLQKENIIDESGMPKERFSAEFPKEGPSILRIQQVVRGDSAAYFCASSPLGPTSGHSYEQYFGPGTRLTVT.